This passage covers 23 T cell receptor beta chains from one sample sequenced in a study of cytomegalovirus exposure and HLA in healthy donors. The primer mix had 60 Vbeta and 13 Jbeta primers. The data were produced by immunoSEQ multiplex PCR, yet TCRdb's version contains in-frame clones alone and is incomplete. The sample consists of some 150,000 clones, approximately 81% of them appearing once. Sequencing was carried out using PBMCs. These receptors all stem from a woman in her forties or fifties in good health and CMV-seronegative.

This sequence joins TRBV7-8 and TRBJ1-5; no reliable D call. Looked up from germline, CDR1 is SGHVS and CDR2 is FQNEAQ. This CDR3 is built from 12 residues. V lost 7 bases, J lost 7 bases, and 11 bases lay in between. The CDR3: CASTSTGQPQHF. In DNA, the CDR3 is TGTGCCAGCACCTCCACGGGACAGCCCCAGCATTTT.

The chain has TRBV4-3 and TRBJ2-1, with D possibly matching TRBD1 (5 bases). With 1 base removed from V and 7 bases from J, the gap between germline ends came to 14 bases. The CDR3 loop spans 15 amino acids. Germline V gene lookup returns CDR1 LGHNA and CDR2 YSLEER. CDR3: CASSQVKGALNEQFF. The CDR3 nucleotides are TGCGCCAGCAGCCAAGTGAAAGGGGCATTAAATGAGCAGTTCTTC.

V is TRBV10-3 and J is TRBJ1-2; D may be TRBD1 (6 bases). V was clipped by 0 bases and J by 6 bases, with 20 bases between them. Germline CDR1 reads ENHRY; CDR2 reads SYGVKD. The CDR3 is 17 amino acids. The CDR3 region has the DNA TGTGCCATCAGTGAGTCGAAGGGTTACAGGGAGTCAAATGGCTACACCTTC. Amino acid sequence: CAISESKGYRESNGYTF.

This clone has a single count. This rearrangement joins TRBV7-2 to TRBJ2-5, with TRBD2 matching over 7 bases. The CDR3 sequence is 16 residues long. CDR1 is SGHTA and CDR2 is FQGNSA in the germline V gene. V was clipped by 2 bases and J by 1 base; unmatched bases: 7. The CDR3 loop is CASSLIGGGTQETQYF. The CDR3, as DNA: TGTGCCAGCAGCTTAATTGGGGGGGGGACCCAAGAGACCCAGTACTTC.

The chain combines TRBV27 with TRBJ2-7; D is perhaps TRBD1 (6 bases). The CDR3 loop spans 16 amino acids. Trimming pared 2 bases from V and 0 bases from J, leaving 14 bases between. The germline CDR1 and CDR2 sequences are MNHEY and SMNVEV (reference sequence). CDR3 in amino acids: CASSLSAGVYSYEQYF. DNA of the CDR3: TGTGCCAGCAGTTTAAGTGCAGGGGTCTACTCCTACGAGCAGTACTTC.

This clone has a single count. This chain links TRBV7-8 with TRBJ1-3; tentative D call: TRBD1 (6 bases). The CDR3 is 16 amino acids. V lost 5 bases and J lost 0, with 14 bases in between. Germline V lookup: CDR1 SGHVS, CDR2 FQNEAQ. DNA of the CDR3: TGTGCCAGCAGCGAACGGCCGGGACACTCTGGAAACACCATATATTTT. Protein sequence: CASSERPGHSGNTIYF. Full variable domain (rest looked up from reference TRBV7-8 and TRBJ1-3): GAGVSQSPRYKVAKRGQDVALRCDPISGHVSLFWYQQALGQGPEFLTYFQNEAQLDKSGLPSDRFFAERPEGSVSTLKIQRTQQEDSAVYLCASSERPGHSGNTIYFGEGSWLTVV.

As to this clone: Distinct nucleotide sequences in the sample also encode this CDR3. The V call is TRBV18, the J call TRBJ1-6; no clear D gene. The CDR3 is 15 residues long. V gave up 0 bases and J gave up 5 bases, with 8 bases separating them. CDR1 and CDR2 (germline): KGHSH, LQKENI. CDR3 protein: CASSPPGANNSPLHF. In DNA, the CDR3 is TGTGCCAGCTCACCACCGGGAGCCAATAATTCACCCCTCCACTTT.

This clone was picked up a small number of times. The J gene is TRBJ1-2, the V gene TRBV27; 9 bases map to TRBD1. Germline V gives CDR1 MNHEY, CDR2 SMNVEV (reference sequence). The CDR3 is made up of 15 amino acids. Trimming cost V 5 bases and J 8 bases; bases outside gene matches: 12. The CDR3 loop is CASSPSGTGMGGYTF. As DNA, the CDR3 is TGTGCCAGCAGTCCGTCCGGGACAGGGATGGGAGGCTACACCTTC.

V gene TRBV19 combines with J gene TRBJ1-2, with D unresolved. V lost 4 bases and J lost 8, with 8 bases in between. Germline V gives CDR1 LNHDA, CDR2 SQIVND (reference sequence). This CDR3 contains 11 residues. The CDR3 DNA sequence: TGTGCCAGTAGTACCCGTCGGGGCTACACCTTC. Residues: CASSTRRGYTF.

The V call is TRBV7-2, the J call TRBJ2-5; TRBD1 aligns across 8 bases. The trim removed 5 bases at V and 11 bases at J, leaving 13 bases unmatched. This CDR3 has 14 residues. Germline values: CDR1 SGHTA, CDR2 FQGNSA. CDR3 sequence (DNA): TGTGCCAGCAGCACTGGACAGGGAGGAGAAGAGCAGTACTTC. Translated: CASSTGQGGEEQYF.

This clone was detected only a few times. The V and J genes are TRBV9 and TRBJ2-7, with D possibly being TRBD2 (6 bases). Per the germline V gene, CDR1 is SGDLS and CDR2 is YYNGEE. The CDR3 has 16 residues. Between the trimmed V and J ends, which lost 0 bases and 6 bases, there was a span of 19 bases. CDR3 sequence reads: CASSVGVGQGGSEQYF. CDR3 coding DNA: TGTGCCAGCAGCGTAGGGGTAGGGCAGGGAGGAAGCGAGCAGTACTTC.

The sample holds one count of this clone. The chain combines TRBV9 with TRBJ2-3, with 8 bases identical to TRBD1. Germline V CDR1 and CDR2: SGDLS, YYNGEE. V lost 3 bases, J lost 4 bases, and 4 bases stayed unmatched. This CDR3 is built from 14 residues. In DNA form, the CDR3 reads TGTGCCAGCAGCGGACAGGGGCGCCCAGATACGCAGTATTTT. Translating it yields CASSGQGRPDTQYF.

The table lists this clone with a few counts. The rearrangement joins TRBV6-5 to TRBJ2-7, with 9 bases identical to TRBD1. The CDR3 sequence is 15 residues long. Looked up from germline, CDR1 is MNHEY and CDR2 is SVGAGI. Trimming took 5 bases from V and 1 from J; bases not matched to a gene: 6. The CDR3 coding sequence is TGTGCCAGCAGTCCGACCGGGACAGGGTCCTACGAGCAGTACTTC. It translates to CASSPTGTGSYEQYF.

The genes are TRBV29-1 and TRBJ2-2, with 8 bases matching TRBD1. From germline, CDR1 is SQVTM and CDR2 ANQGSEA. V dropped 6 bases and J dropped 1; count of bases not matched to a gene: 10. The CDR3 is made up of 16 amino acids. The CDR3 loop reads CSVPSPGGRNTGELFF. CDR3 in DNA: TGCAGCGTGCCATCCCCAGGGGGCCGGAACACCGGGGAGCTGTTTTTT.

To note about this clone: One junction end does not reproduce the germline sequence, and a read error may be involved. The V gene is TRBV6-5, the J gene TRBJ2-3; TRBD2 is a possible D gene (6 bases). The CDR3 loop spans 13 amino acids. Germline values: CDR1 MNHEY, CDR2 SVGAGI. As DNA, the CDR3 is TGTGCCAGCAGTTACTCGATGTGGGCTCGCGGGGATTTT. Translated, it gives CASSYSMWARGDF.

V gene TRBV6-4 combines with J gene TRBJ1-1; 9 bases align to TRBD1. The germline V gene has CDR1 MRHNA and CDR2 SNTAGT. The CDR3 length is 15 residues. V dropped 4 bases and J dropped 1; count of bases not matched to a gene: 4. The CDR3 spells CASSAMGQGNTEAFF. In DNA form, the CDR3 reads TGTGCCAGCAGTGCCATGGGACAGGGGAACACTGAAGCTTTCTTT.

V gene TRBV5-4 combines with J gene TRBJ2-7; D uncertain. Germline loops: CDR1 SGHNT, CDR2 YYREEE (reference sequence). With 3 bases removed from V and 2 bases from J, the gap between germline ends came to 12 bases. This CDR3 has 14 amino acids. CDR3 sequence reads: CASSSNAETYEQYF. The CDR3 DNA follows: TGTGCCAGCAGCTCTAACGCGGAAACCTACGAGCAGTACTTC.

This clone was seen once. The chain combines TRBV7-6 with TRBJ1-2; TRBD1 aligns across 7 bases. CDR3 length: 12 residues. Germline V gene lookup returns CDR1 SGHVS and CDR2 FNYEAQ. V dropped 9 bases and J dropped 4; count of bases not matched to a gene: 5. CDR3 sequence: CARTGLGYGYTF. The CDR3 coding sequence is TGTGCCAGGACAGGGTTGGGCTATGGCTACACCTTC.

V and J are TRBV27 and TRBJ2-7, with 10 bases fitting TRBD1. Trimming took 5 bases from V and 2 from J; bases not matched to a gene: 9. The CDR3 contains 16 residues. CDR1 is MNHEY, CDR2 SMNVEV, per germline (reference sequence). The CDR3 region is CASSKSGTGVPYEQYF. The CDR3 DNA is TGTGCCAGCAGTAAGTCCGGGACAGGGGTTCCCTACGAGCAGTACTTC.

Details on this clone: Its ends do not fully match the called genes, so a read error is possible. CDR3 bases: TGTTCCAGCAGCTTGGACAGGCTGCACTACGAGCAGTACTTC. As protein: CSSSLDRLHYEQYF. The chain has TRBV7-9 and TRBJ2-7; TRBD1 aligns across 7 bases. Germline V gene data show CDR1 as SEHNR and CDR2 as FQNEAQ (reference sequence). CDR3 length: 14 residues. Using reference TRBV7-9 and TRBJ2-7 for the parts outside the CDR3, the full variable domain is DTGVSQNPRHKITKRGQNVTFRCDPISEHNRLYWYRQTLGQGPEFLTYFQNEAQLEKSRLLSDRFSAERPKGSFSTLEIQRTEQGDSAMYLCSSSLDRLHYEQYFGPGTRLTVT.

With respect to this clone: Other DNA sequences in the same sample also yield this CDR3. The gene calls are TRBV6-5 and TRBJ2-5, with D hard to call. Looked up from germline, CDR1 is MNHEY and CDR2 is SVGAGI. This CDR3 is built from 13 residues. V was trimmed by 4 bases and J by 1 base, leaving 7 bases between them. CDR3 region: CASSSPGQETQYF. CDR3 bases: TGTGCCAGCAGTTCGCCGGGCCAAGAGACCCAGTACTTC.

This chain joins TRBV20-1 and TRBJ1-1; D is possibly TRBD1 (5 bases). Germline CDR1 and CDR2: DFQATT and SNEGSKA (reference sequence). The CDR3 totals 11 residues. CDR3 loop: CRGGSGTEAFF. The CDR3 DNA follows: TGCAGGGGGGGGTCAGGGACTGAAGCTTTCTTT.

The rearrangement uses TRBV27 and TRBJ2-2, with a possible D match to TRBD1 (6 bases). V gave up 6 bases and J gave up 2 bases, with 19 bases separating them. The CDR3 is 17 residues long. The germline V gene encodes CDR1 MNHEY and CDR2 SMNVEV (reference sequence). The chain's CDR3 is CASSPGWGHANTGELFF. In nucleotides, the CDR3 is TGTGCCAGCAGCCCCGGGTGGGGACATGCAAACACCGGGGAGCTGTTTTTT.